Sequencing of this TCR beta chain was carried out in a study of cytomegalovirus exposure and HLA in healthy donors (dated by TCRdb to the late 2010s). In the study overall: The 650 to 800 repertoires of the first cohort and the roughly 120 validation repertoires were produced on the same platform, according to a later analysis. Along with the approximately 620-subject first cohort, a separate validation cohort of over a hundred different subjects was used. High-throughput TCR immunosequencing, statistical association of individual TCRs with disease status, and machine learning were combined to predict cytomegalovirus infection status. The study was designed to test whether signatures of past pathogen exposure could be identified by cataloging public T cell receptors.

The CDR3 runs 13 residues from the cysteine to the phenylalanine. Only the CDR3 DNA stays, 39 bases, in frame from base 1. Clipping removes 5 bases from V and 5 bases from J, with 4 as the unmatched junction base count. CDR1 and CDR2, looked up from the germline V gene, are MDHEN and SYDVKM. Here is what the overall study found, with its caveats: In the study, some 180 TCR beta chains were listed as associated with cytomegalovirus. Cytomegalovirus status was reported to be diagnosed by the classifier with high specificity and sensitivity in both the original and validation cohorts. The validation cohort had no HLA typing available for a later analysis, so co-occurrence within that cohort was assessed over all 120 or so repertoires. A later analysis found that TCRs clustered in the first cohort also tended to co-occur in the roughly 120 validation repertoires, with more than 90% of cluster scores above 0. It was suggested by the authors that the approach could potentially be generalized to other disease states and immunological phenotypes. Across donors, most TCR sequences were observed very rarely, whereas some public TCRs were present in many individuals. In vitro tests confirmed that a few of the cytomegalovirus-associated TCR beta chains recognize cytomegalovirus antigens.

This clone was detected a few times. Its cognate antigen has yet to be identified. Base qualities are not recorded, but no much larger clone differs from it by a single base. Library preparation employed the immunoSEQ multiplex PCR assay. As for how the authors treated the data: A statistical classification framework was built to diagnose cytomegalovirus status from the catalog of TCR beta chain sequences. TCRdb stores this immuneACCESS table with in-frame sequences only. Part of the clones is absent; in the studies checked, under half of the shortfall reflects unresolved V genes, and no reason is known for the rest. V and J calls and clone size are copied from that table; D and trimming were computed from the DNA. This sample has tens of thousands of clones in its table, and about 85% of those were observed once. The ten largest clones take up about 3% of the sample. Donors formed part of the validation cohort, which comprised 120 or so subjects and was distinct from the first cohort of over 500 subjects.

The specimen was PBMCs. The sequence was collected from a man aged 25-45 years in good health and CMV-seronegative. The chain uses TRBV28 and TRBJ2-7, and TRBD1 matches 9 of the central bases. The sequenced DNA is TGTGCCAGCAGTCCCGGGACAGGGAACGAGCAGTACTTC. The translation is CASSPGTGNEQYF.